The clone carrying this TCR beta chain came up a few times. Its antigen remains unidentified. The data belong to a study of T cells after yellow fever vaccination. Findings and limits, study-wide: Contamination by abundant bulk-population clonotypes could be present in FACS-sorted repertoires.

TCR cDNA, made by 5'RACE template switching, carried an added universal primer site and UMIs. TCRdb re-analysed the 5' RACE reads in MiXCR, keeping a single row per CDR3 protein. This sample yields some 560,000 distinct CDR3 sequences, of which about a fifth are seen a single time; about 13% belongs to the top ten. The CDR3 spans 13 residues. V dropped 4 bases and J dropped 0 bases, with 7 bases sitting between them. CDR1 SGDLS and CDR2 YYNGEE come from the germline V gene. The sample here was PBMCs, taken 15 days after the yellow fever booster vaccination. This TCR came from a man in his thirties or forties who received the YFV17D yellow fever vaccine. The chain combines TRBV9 with TRBJ1-2; D remains ambiguous. CDR3 bases: TGTGCCAGCAGCATAACAGCTAACTATGGCTACACCTTC. It translates to CASSITANYGYTF.